This passage covers 6 T cell receptor beta chains from one sample sequenced in a study of T cell responses to AZD1222 COVID-19 vaccine. Sequenced by immunoSEQ multiplex PCR; TCRdb stores in-frame clones only, minus some. The table includes tens of thousands of clones, 85% to 90% detected once. The sample here was peripheral blood, taken on day 0 of AZD1222 vaccination. Source of these receptors: an adult in good health.

The chain joins TRBV5-6 to TRBJ2-7, with unresolved D. V lost 1 base and J 2 bases, leaving 10 bases between the germline ends. Germline assignment: CDR1 SGHDT and CDR2 YYEEEE. The CDR3 has 14 amino acids. CDR3 sequence: CASSLKGWTYEQYF. CDR3 in DNA: TGTGCCAGCAGCTTGAAGGGATGGACCTACGAGCAGTACTTC.

This clone was observed a single time. This chain connects TRBV28 to TRBJ2-7; 9 positions match TRBD1. The CDR3 sequence is 15 residues long. Germline CDR1 and CDR2: MDHEN and SYDVKM. The V segment lost 5 bases and the J segment 4 bases; nucleotides outside the gene matches: 9. The CDR3 spells CASSPPGQGVYEQYF. In DNA, the CDR3 is TGTGCCAGCAGTCCGCCGGGACAGGGAGTATACGAGCAGTACTTC.

J is TRBJ1-2 and V is TRBV6-2 or TRBV6-3, with 9 bases aligning to TRBD1. CDR3 length: 16 amino acids. Trimming removed 2 bases from V and 7 bases from J; junction bases left unmatched: 11. CDR1 MNHEY and CDR2 SVGEGT come from the germline V gene. The CDR3 here is CASSYQGQGRNGGYTF. For the CDR3, the DNA is TGTGCCAGCAGTTACCAAGGACAGGGGAGAAATGGTGGCTACACCTTC.

The chain links TRBV28 to TRBJ2-7; D not certain. Germline V CDR1 and CDR2: MDHEN, SYDVKM. The CDR3 consists of 11 residues. Trimming removed 4 bases at V and 3 bases at J, with 4 bases between. CDR3 residues: CASSSNYEQYF. CDR3 nucleotides: TGTGCCAGCAGTTCAAACTACGAGCAGTACTTC. Using reference TRBV28 and TRBJ2-7 for the parts outside the CDR3, the full variable domain is DVKVTQSSRYLVKRTGEKVFLECVQDMDHENMFWYRQDPGLGLRLIYFSYDVKMKEKGDIPEGYSVSREKKERFSLILESASTNQTSMYLCASSSNYEQYFGPGTRLTVT.

The chain couples TRBV4-1 to TRBJ1-1; no reliable D call. Trimming removed 0 bases at V and 11 bases at J, with 10 bases between. The CDR3 is 12 residues long. CDR1 is MGHRA, CDR2 YSYEKL, per germline. CDR3 loop: CASSQDSVRAFF. CDR3 DNA sequence: TGCGCCAGCAGCCAAGATAGCGTGAGGGCTTTCTTT.

This clone was seen just once. This chain links TRBV14 with TRBJ2-7; 9 nucleotides align to TRBD1. The CDR3 totals 16 residues. Trimming removed 2 bases from V and 0 bases from J; junction bases left unmatched: 5. Per the germline V gene, CDR1 is SGHDN and CDR2 is FVKESK. Written as DNA, the CDR3 is TGTGCCAGCAGCCAATTGGGACAGGGAAGCTCCTACGAGCAGTACTTC. Translation: CASSQLGQGSSYEQYF.